The 31 T cell receptor beta chains in this list originate from one sample, sequenced in a study of cytomegalovirus exposure and HLA in healthy donors. Clones were read by immunoSEQ multiplex PCR, and TCRdb kept only the in-frame ones, dropping some. The data hold roughly 330,000 clones, with 87% observed a single time. Sequencing was carried out using PBMCs. These TCRs come from a woman between 25 and 40 years old in good health and CMV-seropositive.

The genes are TRBV7-9 and TRBJ1-5, with D possibly TRBD1 on 6 matching bases. The germline CDR1 and CDR2 sequences are SEHNR and FQNEAQ (reference sequence). The ends were cut back, 5 bases at V and 0 bases at J, with 17 bases in the middle. The CDR3 extends over 17 amino acids. In DNA form, the CDR3 reads TGTGCCAGCAGCCCACTGGGGGGGGCGGGTAGCAATCAGCCCCAGCATTTT. Translated: CASSPLGGAGSNQPQHF. The variable domain in full, with the rest retrieved from reference TRBV7-9 and TRBJ1-5, is DTGVSQNPRHKITKRGQNVTFRCDPISEHNRLYWYRQTLGQGPEFLTYFQNEAQLEKSRLLSDRFSAERPKGSFSTLEIQRTEQGDSAMYLCASSPLGGAGSNQPQHFGDGTRLSIL.

The rearrangement uses TRBV5-1 and TRBJ2-7; no definite D call. This CDR3 contains 13 residues. V lost 2 bases and J 2 bases, leaving 8 bases between the germline ends. Germline V gene lookup returns CDR1 SGHRS and CDR2 YFSETQ. CDR3 protein: CASSFPDTYEQYF. The CDR3 nucleotides read TGCGCCAGCAGCTTTCCAGATACCTACGAGCAGTACTTC.

The rearrangement links TRBV6-1 to TRBJ2-7; D is ambiguous. The CDR3 sequence is 14 residues long. The germline CDR1 and CDR2 sequences are MNHNS and SASEGT. V lost 6 bases, J lost 2 bases, and 14 bases lay in between. CDR3 bases: TGTGCCAGCAGAGACTCAGGACGTGCCTACGAGCAGTACTTC. This codes for CASRDSGRAYEQYF.

The chain couples TRBV6-5 to TRBJ2-7; D might be TRBD1 (5 bases). V was trimmed by 11 bases and J by 1 base, leaving 15 bases between them. There are 13 residues in the CDR3. Germline CDR1 and CDR2: MNHEY and SVGAGI. CDR3 loop: CAVQSQGSYEQYF. CDR3 DNA sequence: TGTGCCGTTCAGTCCCAGGGTTCCTACGAGCAGTACTTC.

The rearrangement uses TRBV13 and TRBJ2-5; D gene uncertain. V was pared by 1 base and J by 4 bases, with 4 bases between. The CDR3 contains 12 residues. Germline-derived CDR1 and CDR2 are PRHDT and FYEKMQ (reference sequence). The chain's CDR3 is CASSLVLETQYF. CDR3 coding DNA: TGTGCCAGCAGCTTAGTACTAGAGACCCAGTACTTC.

The CDR3 sequence is CASSVGLDWRVESSYNEQFF. CDR3 nucleotide sequence: TGTGCCAGCAGCGTAGGTCTCGACTGGCGGGTAGAGAGCTCCTACAATGAGCAGTTCTTC. This rearrangement joins TRBV9 to TRBJ2-1, with D perhaps TRBD2 (5 bases). The CDR3 has 20 amino acids. Germline CDR1 SGDLS, CDR2 YYNGEE. The V gene lost 0 bases and the J gene lost 0 bases, with 22 bases spanning the gap. Drawing the rest from reference TRBV9 and TRBJ2-1, the complete variable domain is DSGVTQTPKHLITATGQRVTLRCSPRSGDLSVYWYQQSLDQGLQFLIQYYNGEERAKGNILERFSAQQFPDLHSELNLSSLELGDSALYFCASSVGLDWRVESSYNEQFFGPGTRLTVL.

CDR3 bases: TGCAGCGCCCGAGGGACTAGCGGGGCCTACAATGAGCAGTTCTTC. Amino acid sequence: CSARGTSGAYNEQFF. The chain couples TRBV29-1 to TRBJ2-1; 13 nucleotides match TRBD2. Trimming removed 7 bases from V and 2 bases from J; junction bases left unmatched: 5. Germline assignment: CDR1 SQVTM and CDR2 ANQGSEA. The CDR3 sequence is 15 residues long.

The chain carries TRBV28 and TRBJ1-2, with a weak D call TRBD1 (5 bases). Per germline, CDR1 MDHEN and CDR2 SYDVKM. Between the trimmed V and J ends, which lost 8 bases and 6 bases, there was a span of 7 bases. The CDR3 has 10 residues. The CDR3 DNA follows: TGTGCCAGCGGGGGAGATGGCTACACCTTC. Encoded protein: CASGGDGYTF.

V gene TRBV7-8 combines with J gene TRBJ1-4; D uncertain. This CDR3 comprises 17 residues. The germline V and J ends were trimmed by 3 bases and 2 bases, with 16 bases remaining between them. Per the germline V gene, CDR1 is SGHVS and CDR2 is FQNEAQ. Written as DNA, the CDR3 is TGTGCCAGCAGCTTTAGGGCATTTTTGGCTACTAATGAAAAACTGTTTTTT. Protein: CASSFRAFLATNEKLFF. The whole variable domain, filled in from reference TRBV7-8 and TRBJ1-4, reads GAGVSQSPRYKVAKRGQDVALRCDPISGHVSLFWYQQALGQGPEFLTYFQNEAQLDKSGLPSDRFFAERPEGSVSTLKIQRTQQEDSAVYLCASSFRAFLATNEKLFFGSGTQLSVL.

The V call is TRBV6-5, the J call TRBJ1-5, with 9 bases lining up with TRBD1. J was trimmed by 6 bases and V by 5 bases; bases with no gene match: 2. Germline V CDR1 and CDR2: MNHEY, SVGAGI. The CDR3 is 13 amino acids. The CDR3 here is CASSRQGGQPQHF. CDR3 DNA: TGTGCCAGCAGTCGACAGGGGGGTCAGCCCCAGCATTTT.

This sequence joins TRBV28 and TRBJ2-7; D uncertain. V was clipped by 2 bases and J by 7 bases, with 6 bases between them. Germline-derived CDR1 and CDR2 are MDHEN and SYDVKM. There are 11 residues in the CDR3. The CDR3 DNA is TGTGCCAGCAGTTTAGTGAGGGAGCAGTACTTC. It specifies CASSLVREQYF.

V usage is TRBV6-5 and J usage is TRBJ2-1, with TRBD2 identical over 11 bases. CDR3 length: 15 residues. Per the germline V gene, CDR1 is MNHEY and CDR2 is SVGAGI. V lost 6 bases to trimming and J lost 4 bases; unmatched junction nucleotides: 5. The CDR3 sequence: CASSQGLAVYNEQFF. DNA for the CDR3: TGTGCCAGCAGCCAGGGACTAGCGGTGTACAATGAGCAGTTCTTC.

This chain joins TRBV6-5 and TRBJ1-5; tentatively, D is TRBD1 (6 bases). This CDR3 is 14 amino acids long. CDR1 is MNHEY and CDR2 is SVGAGI in the germline V gene. V lost 2 bases and J 4 bases, leaving 9 bases between the germline ends. The CDR3 region is CASSYGRGNQPQHF. For the CDR3, the DNA is TGTGCCAGCAGTTACGGAAGGGGGAATCAGCCCCAGCATTTT.

The chain has TRBV7-3 and TRBJ2-2; TRBD1 matches at 9 bases. Per the germline V gene, CDR1 is SGHTA and CDR2 is FQGTGA. V lost 1 base and J lost 4; bases outside the gene matches: 7. This CDR3 is 17 amino acids long. The CDR3 bases are TGTGCCAGCAGCTTAAGTGGGGACAGGGTTAGCACCGGGGAGCTGTTTTTT. It specifies CASSLSGDRVSTGELFF.

The CDR3 sequence: CASSLGGSGGYNEQFF. For the CDR3, the DNA is TGTGCCAGCAGCTTAGGAGGGAGTGGAGGCTACAATGAGCAGTTCTTC. The chain has TRBV13 and TRBJ2-1, with D tentatively TRBD2 (5 bases). With 0 bases removed from V and 3 bases from J, the gap between germline ends came to 12 bases. Germline values: CDR1 PRHDT, CDR2 FYEKMQ (reference sequence). The CDR3 length is 16 residues.

This chain connects TRBV7-2 to TRBJ2-1; 7 nucleotides align to TRBD2. This CDR3 comprises 16 residues. CDR1 SGHTA and CDR2 FQGNSA come from the germline V gene. The ends lost 5 bases at V and 0 bases at J; junction bases unmatched: 7. Here the CDR3 reads CASSVTGGPSYNEQFF. For the CDR3, the DNA is TGTGCCAGCAGCGTAACGGGAGGCCCCTCCTACAATGAGCAGTTCTTC.

In this sample, this clone turned up once. Here the CDR3 reads CASSVAIPGELFF. The CDR3 DNA reads TGTGCCAGCAGCGTAGCTATTCCCGGGGAGCTGTTTTTT. This chain joins TRBV9 and TRBJ2-2; D is unresolved. This CDR3 is built from 13 residues. V was cut by 0 bases and J by 6 bases, with 6 bases left in between. Germline-derived CDR1 and CDR2 are SGDLS and YYNGEE.

This rearrangement joins TRBV7-9 to TRBJ1-2; TRBD1 is a possible D gene (5 bases). CDR1 is SEHNR and CDR2 is FQNEAQ in the germline V gene (reference sequence). CDR3 length equals 12 residues. CDR3 nucleotide sequence: TGTGCAGGGGAACTGAGTAACTATGGCTACACCTTC. It is translated as CAGELSNYGYTF.

This clone was observed a single time. V is TRBV5-1 and J is TRBJ2-7; 10 positions match TRBD1. Trimming cost V 0 bases and J 0 bases; bases outside gene matches: 0. The length of the CDR3 is 15 residues. CDR1 is SGHRS and CDR2 is YFSETQ in the germline V gene. The CDR3: CASSLGTGGSYEQYF. The CDR3 coding sequence is TGCGCCAGCAGCTTGGGGACAGGGGGCTCCTACGAGCAGTACTTC.

V is TRBV11-3 and J is TRBJ2-1; no definite D call. Germline V gene lookup returns CDR1 SGHNT and CDR2 YENEEA. V dropped 5 bases and J dropped 6 bases, with 11 bases sitting between them. CDR3 length equals 13 residues. DNA for the CDR3: TGTGCCAGCAGCGGCACCGCCGCCAATGAGCAGTTCTTC. Amino acid sequence: CASSGTAANEQFF.

The CDR3 DNA reads as TGTGCCGCGAGTCCCGGGACAGGGACCTACGAGCAGTACTTC. This gives the protein CAASPGTGTYEQYF. The V gene is TRBV27, the J gene TRBJ2-7; the match to TRBD1 covers 9 bases. Germline values: CDR1 MNHEY, CDR2 SMNVEV (reference sequence). V dropped 11 bases and J dropped 2; count of bases not matched to a gene: 10. The CDR3 is 14 amino acids.

The V gene is TRBV15, the J gene TRBJ2-7; D is unresolved. V shed 1 base and J shed 7 bases, with 17 bases lying between them. Germline V CDR1 and CDR2: LNHNV, YYDKDF (reference sequence). The CDR3 runs to 15 residues. The CDR3 reads CATSRVGATDREQYF. The CDR3 nucleotides are TGTGCCACCAGCAGAGTAGGAGCGACCGACCGGGAGCAGTACTTC.

V usage is TRBV4-1 and J usage is TRBJ2-7, with 11 positions matching TRBD2. This CDR3 region has 15 residues. Per the germline V gene, CDR1 is MGHRA and CDR2 is YSYEKL. Trimming at V came to 1 base and at J to 4 bases, leaving 3 bases not matched to a gene. The CDR3 DNA sequence: TGCGCCAGCAGCCAAGCCGGGACTAGCGGATACGAGCAGTACTTC. This translates into CASSQAGTSGYEQYF.

This chain connects TRBV30 to TRBJ2-7; possible D gene TRBD2, 5 bases. This CDR3 contains 13 residues. Germline values: CDR1 GTSNPN, CDR2 SVGIG (reference sequence). Trimming pared 5 bases from V and 3 bases from J, leaving 14 bases between. In nucleotides, the CDR3 is TGTGCCTGGGCCCCGGGGTTTGGCTACGAGCAGTACTTC. It translates to CAWAPGFGYEQYF.

V is TRBV5-1 and J is TRBJ2-7; D not resolved. The germline V gene has CDR1 SGHRS and CDR2 YFSETQ. The CDR3 runs 14 residues. Trimming took off 4 bases at V and 6 bases at J, with 17 bases between the two ends. As DNA, the CDR3 is TGCGCCAGCAGCCCCCCGGCACTTTTTGGCGAGCAGTACTTC. This sequence encodes CASSPPALFGEQYF. The full variable domain, its missing parts supplied by reference TRBV5-1 and TRBJ2-7, is KAGVTQTPRYLIKTRGQQVTLSCSPISGHRSVSWYQQTPGQGLQFLFEYFSETQRNKGNFPGRFSGRQFSNSRSEMNVSTLELGDSALYLCASSPPALFGEQYFGPGTRLTVT.

This rearrangement joins TRBV30 to TRBJ1-2; 10 bases are shared with TRBD1. Unmatched junction bases numbered 17, after V lost 0 bases and J lost 4 bases. Germline CDR1 and CDR2: GTSNPN and SVGIG (reference sequence). The CDR3 runs to 19 residues. The CDR3 coding sequence is TGTGCCTGGAGTGTACCGGGACCCATGGGGACAGGGGAGGCCTATGGCTACACCTTC. As protein: CAWSVPGPMGTGEAYGYTF.

The chain links TRBV5-1 to TRBJ2-1; D might be TRBD2 (6 bases). The V end was cut by 4 bases, the J end by 7 bases, with 15 bases between. Germline V gene sequence: CDR1 SGHRS, CDR2 YFSETQ. This CDR3 has 14 amino acids. The CDR3 DNA is TGCGCCAGCAGCGGCCGGACGGAGGGGAATGAGCAGTTCTTC. Its protein is CASSGRTEGNEQFF.

This clone was detected once. The chain carries TRBV7-6 and TRBJ2-2; perhaps TRBD1 as D (5 bases). V lost 1 base and J 4 bases, leaving 13 bases between the germline ends. Per the germline V gene, CDR1 is SGHVS and CDR2 is FNYEAQ. The CDR3 consists of 16 residues. CDR3 residues: CASSLGQGHFTGELFF. The CDR3 nucleotides are TGTGCCAGCAGCTTAGGGCAGGGTCACTTCACCGGGGAGCTGTTTTTT.

The V gene is TRBV5-1, the J gene TRBJ2-1; the match to TRBD2 covers 9 bases. Per germline, CDR1 SGHRS and CDR2 YFSETQ. The ends lost 0 bases at V and 0 bases at J; junction bases unmatched: 7. CDR3 size: 18 residues. The CDR3 sequence: CASSLDSGGPSSYNEQFF. The CDR3 DNA reads as TGCGCCAGCAGCTTGGACAGCGGGGGGCCGAGCTCCTACAATGAGCAGTTCTTC. Full variable domain (rest looked up from reference TRBV5-1 and TRBJ2-1): KAGVTQTPRYLIKTRGQQVTLSCSPISGHRSVSWYQQTPGQGLQFLFEYFSETQRNKGNFPGRFSGRQFSNSRSEMNVSTLELGDSALYLCASSLDSGGPSSYNEQFFGPGTRLTVL.

The gene calls are TRBV11-2 and TRBJ2-7; D tentatively reads TRBD1 or TRBD2 (5 bases each). CDR3 size: 12 residues. V lost 7 bases, J lost 3 bases, and 10 bases lay in between. Germline V CDR1 and CDR2: SGHAT, FQNNGV. CDR3 DNA: TGTGCCAGCACCCCGGGGCTCTACGAGCAGTACTTC. Protein product: CASTPGLYEQYF.

CDR3 nucleotide sequence: TGTGCCAGCAGCCGGGAGGGACTAGCGGGGGGACTAACAGATACGCAGTATTTT. Its protein product is CASSREGLAGGLTDTQYF. This rearrangement joins TRBV5-4 to TRBJ2-3, with 15 bases identical to TRBD2. The V and J ends lost 4 bases and 3 bases, in that order; junction bases with no gene match: 9. The V gene's germline CDR1 is SGHNT and CDR2 YYREEE (reference sequence). This CDR3 region has 18 residues.